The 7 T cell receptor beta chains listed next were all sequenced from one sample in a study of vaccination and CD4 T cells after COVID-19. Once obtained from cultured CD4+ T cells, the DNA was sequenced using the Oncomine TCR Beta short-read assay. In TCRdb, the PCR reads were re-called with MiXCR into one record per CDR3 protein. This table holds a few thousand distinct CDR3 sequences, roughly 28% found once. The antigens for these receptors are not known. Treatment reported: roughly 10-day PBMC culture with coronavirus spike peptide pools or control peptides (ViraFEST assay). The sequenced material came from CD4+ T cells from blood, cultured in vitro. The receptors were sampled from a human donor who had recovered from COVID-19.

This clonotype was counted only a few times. CDR3 loop: CASSPGTAAYEQYF. CDR3 in DNA: TGTGCCAGCAGTCCCGGGACAGCTGCATACGAGCAGTACTTC. The genes are TRBV7-2 and TRBJ2-7; 7 positions match TRBD1. J gave up 4 bases and V 6 bases, and 9 bases lay outside the gene matches. The CDR3 loop spans 14 amino acids. Germline values: CDR1 SGHTA, CDR2 FQGNSA.

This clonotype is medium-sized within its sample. The CDR3 here is CASSYGTWGGGYTF. CDR3 bases: TGTGCCAGCAGTTACGGGACATGGGGTGGTGGCTACACCTTC. V is TRBV6-5 and J is TRBJ1-2; D might be TRBD1 (6 bases). There are 14 residues in the CDR3. Deletions cut 2 bases from V and 7 bases from J, with 14 bases between. Germline loops: CDR1 MNHEY, CDR2 SVGAGI.

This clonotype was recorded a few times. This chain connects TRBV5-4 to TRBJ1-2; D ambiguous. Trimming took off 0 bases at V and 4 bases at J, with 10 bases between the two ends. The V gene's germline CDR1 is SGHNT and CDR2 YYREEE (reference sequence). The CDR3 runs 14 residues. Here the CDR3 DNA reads TGTGCCAGCAGCTTGGATCCAGGCTTCTATGGCTACACCTTC. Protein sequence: CASSLDPGFYGYTF.

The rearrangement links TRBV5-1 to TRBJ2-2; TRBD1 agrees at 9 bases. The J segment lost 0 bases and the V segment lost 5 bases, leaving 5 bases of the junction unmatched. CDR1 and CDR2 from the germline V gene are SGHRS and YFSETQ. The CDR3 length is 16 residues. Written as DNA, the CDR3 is TGCGCCAGCAGACTCGGGACAGGGTCGAACACCGGGGAGCTGTTTTTT. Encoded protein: CASRLGTGSNTGELFF.

DNA for the CDR3: TGCAGTGCTAGGACAGGGCCAGATACGCAGTATTTT. Its translation is CSARTGPDTQYF. The J gene is TRBJ2-3, the V gene TRBV20-1; 7 bases line up with TRBD1. This CDR3 spans 12 amino acids. Germline lookup yields CDR1 DFQATT and CDR2 SNEGSKA (reference sequence). Unmatched junction bases numbered 1, after V lost 3 bases and J lost 4 bases.

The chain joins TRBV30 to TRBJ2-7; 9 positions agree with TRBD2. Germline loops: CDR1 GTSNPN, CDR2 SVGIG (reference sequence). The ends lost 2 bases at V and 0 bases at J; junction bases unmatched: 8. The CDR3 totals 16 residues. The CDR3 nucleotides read TGTGCCTGGAGTAGAACCCGACTAGCGGCCTCCTACGAGCAGTACTTC. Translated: CAWSRTRLAASYEQYF.

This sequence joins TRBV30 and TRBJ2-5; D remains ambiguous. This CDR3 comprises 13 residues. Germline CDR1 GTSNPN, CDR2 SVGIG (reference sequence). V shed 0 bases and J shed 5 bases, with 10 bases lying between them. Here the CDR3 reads CAWSVRSRETQYF. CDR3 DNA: TGTGCCTGGAGTGTAAGGTCCCGGGAGACCCAGTACTTC. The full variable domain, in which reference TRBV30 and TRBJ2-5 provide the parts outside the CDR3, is SQTIHQWPATLVQPVGSPLSLECTVEGTSNPNLYWYRQAAGRGLQLLFYSVGIGQISSEVPQNLSASRPQDRQFILSSKKLLLSDSGFYLCAWSVRSRETQYFGPGTRLLVL.